Listed below are T cell receptor beta chains from one sample, sequenced in a study of OX40 agonist ivuxolimab in advanced cancers. Data came from immunoSEQ multiplex PCR; TCRdb stores just in-frame clones and leaves some out. The data show under 70,000 clones, around 86% seen once. The source was CD4+ or CD8+ T cells sorted from blood, collected in a trial of the OX40 agonist ivuxolimab. These receptors were obtained from an adult with an advanced solid tumor such as melanoma, head and neck, liver or kidney cancer. CDR3s include the opening cysteine and the closing phenylalanine or tryptophan. Fields, in order: V gene, J gene, D gene, clone size, CDR3 length, CDR3 protein, CDR3 DNA. D genes are given only for firm matches. For some rows the clone size is stated as once, few or many, or as a class when expanded; others skip it.

v_call: TRBV5-6; j_call: TRBJ2-1; d_call: -; clone_size: -; cdr3_length: 18; cdr3_aa: CASSPRSTGRNYYNEQFF; cdr3_nt: TGTGCCAGCAGCCCACGGAGTACAGGACGTAACTACTACAATGAGCAGTTCTTC
v_call: TRBV7-2; j_call: TRBJ1-5; d_call: TRBD1; clone_size: -; cdr3_length: 14; cdr3_aa: CASSQQGINQPQHF; cdr3_nt: TGTGCCAGCAGCCAACAGGGGATCAATCAGCCCCAGCATTTT
v_call: TRBV7-9; j_call: TRBJ2-7; d_call: TRBD1; clone_size: -; cdr3_length: 14; cdr3_aa: CASSLTRGPHEQYF; cdr3_nt: TGTGCCAGCAGCTTAACCAGGGGGCCCCACGAGCAGTACTTC
v_call: TRBV4-3; j_call: TRBJ2-7; d_call: -; clone_size: -; cdr3_length: 13; cdr3_aa: CASSQEGGYEQYF; cdr3_nt: TGCGCCAGCAGCCAAGAAGGGGGCTACGAGCAGTACTTC
v_call: TRBV5-4; j_call: TRBJ1-3; d_call: -; clone_size: once; cdr3_length: 16; cdr3_aa: CASSPGAGTSGNTIYF; cdr3_nt: TGTGCCAGCAGCCCAGGGGCCGGGACCTCTGGAAACACCATATATTTT
v_call: TRBV7-6; j_call: TRBJ1-3; d_call: -; clone_size: -; cdr3_length: 16; cdr3_aa: CAITRFRGSSGNTIYF; cdr3_nt: TGTGCCATTACCCGATTTAGGGGGAGCTCTGGAAACACCATATATTTT
v_call: TRBV4-1; j_call: TRBJ1-2; d_call: -; clone_size: medium-sized; cdr3_length: 14; cdr3_aa: CASSQEGPLGGYTF; cdr3_nt: TGCGCCAGCAGCCAAGAAGGCCCGCTGGGAGGCTACACCTTC
v_call: TRBV9; j_call: TRBJ1-1; d_call: TRBD1; clone_size: -; cdr3_length: 15; cdr3_aa: CASSVAQDRGTEAFF; cdr3_nt: TGTGCCAGCAGCGTAGCTCAGGACAGGGGCACTGAAGCTTTCTTT
v_call: TRBV6-6; j_call: TRBJ2-7; d_call: -; clone_size: -; cdr3_length: 13; cdr3_aa: CASSSGFAYEQYF; cdr3_nt: TGTGCCAGCAGTTCCGGATTCGCCTACGAGCAGTACTTC
v_call: TRBV27; j_call: TRBJ1-2; d_call: -; clone_size: -; cdr3_length: 13; cdr3_aa: CASRPTSLYGYTF; cdr3_nt: TGTGCCAGCAGACCGACATCTCTCTATGGCTACACCTTC
v_call: TRBV7-9; j_call: TRBJ1-4; d_call: -; clone_size: once; cdr3_length: 14; cdr3_aa: CASSFGSGGEKLFF; cdr3_nt: TGTGCCAGCAGCTTTGGGTCCGGCGGGGAAAAACTGTTTTTT
v_call: TRBV5-4; j_call: TRBJ1-2; d_call: -; clone_size: -; cdr3_length: 16; cdr3_aa: CASSLARGGSTSGYTF; cdr3_nt: TGTGCCAGCAGCCTCGCCCGGGGAGGATCGACTAGTGGCTACACCTTC
v_call: TRBV7-3; j_call: TRBJ2-2; d_call: TRBD1; clone_size: -; cdr3_length: 13; cdr3_aa: CASSRTGSGELFF; cdr3_nt: TGTGCCAGCAGCCGGACAGGGTCCGGGGAGCTGTTTTTT
v_call: TRBV28; j_call: TRBJ1-3; d_call: -; clone_size: -; cdr3_length: 14; cdr3_aa: CASSLRMGGNTIYF; cdr3_nt: TGTGCCAGCAGCCTAAGGATGGGCGGAAACACCATATATTTT
v_call: TRBV2; j_call: TRBJ2-5; d_call: TRBD2; clone_size: -; cdr3_length: 15; cdr3_aa: CASRGLAGNQETQYF; cdr3_nt: TGTGCCAGCAGGGGACTAGCGGGGAATCAAGAGACCCAGTACTTC